This entry lists 2 T cell receptor beta chains sequenced from one sample in a study of blood T cell repertoires in COVID-19. TCRdb's table, derived via immunoSEQ multiplex PCR, lists solely in-frame clones and lacks some. This sample has roughly 250,000 clones, with around 83% found just once. The material sequenced was peripheral blood. These receptors all stem from a woman of 80 years or more with acute or convalescent COVID-19.

The chain combines TRBV19 with TRBJ2-3, with no clear D. V was shortened by 7 bases and J by 4 bases, with 6 bases between the two germline ends. Per the germline V gene, CDR1 is LNHDA and CDR2 is SQIVND (reference sequence). There are 11 residues in the CDR3. Written as DNA, the CDR3 is TGTGCCAGTAAACAGTCAGATACGCAGTATTTT. Translation: CASKQSDTQYF.

The chain recombines TRBV6-5 with TRBJ1-2; TRBD1 matches 8 bases. V lost 4 bases and J lost 8; bases outside the gene matches: 9. Per germline, CDR1 MNHEY and CDR2 SVGAGI. CDR3 length equals 14 residues. CDR3 protein: CASSSLDRVGGYTF. Written as DNA, the CDR3 is TGTGCCAGCAGTTCTTTGGACAGGGTGGGAGGCTACACCTTC.